This TCR beta chain appears in the sequencing data of a study of CD8+CD57+ T cells in acquired aplastic anemia. This clonotype appeared a single time. Genomic DNA served as template for TCR beta VDJ and CDR3 profiling. TCRdb analysed the reads with MiXCR anew, one entry per CDR3 protein. The sample lists about 110,000 distinct CDR3 sequences, under 60% occurring once. The CDR3 runs to 13 residues. Trimming left V 5 bases short and J 4 bases short, with 11 bases between. Per the germline V gene, CDR1 is SGHVS and CDR2 is FQNEAQ. Sequencing used sorted CD4+, CD8+, or CD8+CD57+ T cells (not recorded which) from PBMCs. The rearrangement uses TRBV7-8 and TRBJ2-5, with D hard to call. The receptor was isolated from a human donor in good health, serving as a control. CDR3 DNA: TGTGCCAGCAGCACGGATTACAGAGAGACCCAGTACTTC. Its protein is CASSTDYRETQYF.